This T cell receptor beta chain was identified during a study of molecular identifiers for immune sequencing clone quantification. General study points: Jurkat TCR RNA spiked in from one cell could reportedly be detected among 1.1 million or so naive cells.

Concerning this clonotype itself: The antigen is not known. No conserved phenylalanine or tryptophan is present at the end of the CDR3, so a read error is the likely explanation. Because the CDR3's place on the DNA is in doubt, the DNA is left out and the CDR3 is given as listed by TCRdb.

TCRdb reprocessed the PCR reads via MiXCR and lists one record per CDR3 protein. The sample has 37,000 or so distinct CDR3 sequences, about 24% seen once. The CDR3 has 12 residues if both end residues are counted. Germline V gene data show CDR1 as MNHEY and CDR2 as SVGAGI. The chain is built from TRBV6-5 and TRBJ2-7. The clonotype comes from a human donor in good health. Some libraries in this study had Jurkat cell RNA spiked in. The sequenced sample was naive CD8+ T cells from blood, with Jurkat cell RNA spiked in. As for subset: FACS-sorted CD8+CD4-CCR7+CD45RA+ naive T cells. The CDR3 protein is CASSPDGLELYL.